This TCR beta chain was recovered during a study of human T cells and chemical hapten exposure. Across the whole study: The study enrolled mostly female patients with alopecia areata, totalis or universalis. Study-level findings and limits: Expanded TCRs were compared with controls, and the expanded TCRs formed significantly more large CDR3 similarity clusters. No shift was seen in TCRs above 1 in 1000 frequency with DPC sensitization.

TCRdb ran MiXCR on the RACE reads and lists one entry per CDR3 protein. This table has about 180,000 distinct CDR3 sequences, roughly 30% appearing once. Stated time point: pre-sensitization, week 0. Sample treatment: therapeutic diphenylcyclopropenone sensitization with weekly scalp DPC. Prior to application of each patch test, blood was drawn. The CDR3 consists of 14 residues. The germline gives CDR1 LGHNA, CDR2 YSLEER. V was pared by 0 bases and J by 2 bases, with 6 bases between. About this clonotype itself: The antigen remains unidentified.

The chain carries TRBV4-3 and TRBJ2-3, with unresolved D. The specimen was whole blood, collected in connection with sensitization to the hapten diphenylcyclopropenone (DPC). The receptor comes from a woman aged 30 to 39 with alopecia areata. Some clones in this sample may be carry-over from other donors' samples. CDR3 sequence (DNA): TGCGCCAGCAGCCAAGAGCACTTCACAGATACGCAGTATTTT. This translates into CASSQEHFTDTQYF.